This T cell receptor (beta chain) was found in a study of T cell responses to AZD1222 COVID-19 vaccine. Regarding the study as a whole: The repertoires were collected only after the peak T cell response. Two doses of AZD1222 preceded a rise in Spike-specific TCR breadth and depth. Nearly half of spike-specific TCRs reportedly go after variant regions that carry no mutations. Spike-wide coverage was observed for vaccine-associated CD4 TCRs, with dominant responses at 160-218 and 743-854.

This clone was detected only once. Its cognate antigen is unknown. The method was immunoSEQ multiplex PCR; TCRdb's version includes in-frame clones alone and lacks a portion of them. Here the sample spans 150,000 to 180,000 clones, roughly nine tenths being singletons. The sequenced sample was peripheral blood, obtained on day 0 of AZD1222 vaccination. The source of this sequence is an adult in good health.

CDR3 bases: TGTGCCAGCAGCCCCACAGGGGGGGATGGCTACACCTTC. Its protein is CASSPTGGDGYTF. This rearrangement joins TRBV7-3 to TRBJ1-2; 8 bases map to TRBD1. After removal of 5 bases from V and 6 bases from J, the junction contained 5 bases not matched to a gene. CDR1 is SGHTA and CDR2 is FQGTGA in the germline V gene. The CDR3 totals 13 residues.